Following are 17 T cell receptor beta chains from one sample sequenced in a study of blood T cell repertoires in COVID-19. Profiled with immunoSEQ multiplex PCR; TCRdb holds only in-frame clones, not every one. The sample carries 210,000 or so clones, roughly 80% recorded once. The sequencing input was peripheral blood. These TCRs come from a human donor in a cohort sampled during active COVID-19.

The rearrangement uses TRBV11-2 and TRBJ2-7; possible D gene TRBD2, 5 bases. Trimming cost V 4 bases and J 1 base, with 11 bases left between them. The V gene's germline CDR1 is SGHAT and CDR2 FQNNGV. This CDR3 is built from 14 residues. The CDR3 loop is CASSSVERSYEQYF. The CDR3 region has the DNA TGTGCCAGCAGCTCCGTGGAGCGGTCCTACGAGCAGTACTTC.

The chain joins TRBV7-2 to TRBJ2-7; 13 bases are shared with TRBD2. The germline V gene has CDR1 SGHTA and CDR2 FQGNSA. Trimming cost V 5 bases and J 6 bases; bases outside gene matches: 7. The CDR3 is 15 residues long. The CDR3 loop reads CASSAGLAGVSEQYF. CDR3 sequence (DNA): TGTGCCAGCAGCGCCGGACTAGCGGGAGTTAGCGAGCAGTACTTC.

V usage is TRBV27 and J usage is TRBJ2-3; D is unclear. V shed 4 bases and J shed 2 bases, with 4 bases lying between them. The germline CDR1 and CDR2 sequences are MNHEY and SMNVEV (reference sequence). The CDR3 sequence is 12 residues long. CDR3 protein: CASSSYTDTQYF. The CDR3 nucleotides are TGTGCCAGCAGTTCCTACACAGATACGCAGTATTTT.

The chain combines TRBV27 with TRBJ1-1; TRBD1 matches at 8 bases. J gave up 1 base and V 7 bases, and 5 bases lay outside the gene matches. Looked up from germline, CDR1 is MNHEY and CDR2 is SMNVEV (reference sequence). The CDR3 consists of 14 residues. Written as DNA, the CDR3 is TGTGCCAGCACCACCGGGACAGGGAACACTGAAGCTTTCTTT. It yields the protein CASTTGTGNTEAFF.

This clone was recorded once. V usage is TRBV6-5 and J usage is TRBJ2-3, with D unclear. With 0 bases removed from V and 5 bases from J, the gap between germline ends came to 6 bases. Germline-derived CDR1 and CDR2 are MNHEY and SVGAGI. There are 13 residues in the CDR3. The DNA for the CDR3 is TGTGCCAGCAGTTACTCGGCCGAAGATACGCAGTATTTT. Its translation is CASSYSAEDTQYF.

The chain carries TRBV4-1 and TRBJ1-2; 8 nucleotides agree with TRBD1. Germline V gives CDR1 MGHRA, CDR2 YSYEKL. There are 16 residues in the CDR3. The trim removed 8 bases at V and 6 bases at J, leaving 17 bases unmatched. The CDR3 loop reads CASSLDRGRQDDGYTF. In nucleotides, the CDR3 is TGCGCCAGCTCTCTCGACAGGGGTCGTCAGGATGATGGCTACACCTTC.

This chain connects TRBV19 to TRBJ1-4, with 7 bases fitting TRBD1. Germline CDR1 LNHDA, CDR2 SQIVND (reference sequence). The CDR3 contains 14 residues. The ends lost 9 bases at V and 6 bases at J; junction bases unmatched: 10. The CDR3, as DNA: TGTGCCAGCCAGAACAGGGGAAGGGATGAAAAACTGTTTTTT. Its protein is CASQNRGRDEKLFF. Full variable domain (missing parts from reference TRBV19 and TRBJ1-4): DGGITQSPKYLFRKEGQNVTLSCEQNLNHDAMYWYRQDPGQGLRLIYYSQIVNDFQKGDIAEGYSVSREKKESFPLTVTSAQKNPTAFYLCASQNRGRDEKLFFGSGTQLSVL.

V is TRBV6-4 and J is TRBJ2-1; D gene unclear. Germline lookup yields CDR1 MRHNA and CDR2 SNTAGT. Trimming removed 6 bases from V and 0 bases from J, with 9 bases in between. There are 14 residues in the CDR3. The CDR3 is CASSIEASYNEQFF. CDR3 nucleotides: TGTGCCAGCAGCATCGAAGCCTCCTACAATGAGCAGTTCTTC.

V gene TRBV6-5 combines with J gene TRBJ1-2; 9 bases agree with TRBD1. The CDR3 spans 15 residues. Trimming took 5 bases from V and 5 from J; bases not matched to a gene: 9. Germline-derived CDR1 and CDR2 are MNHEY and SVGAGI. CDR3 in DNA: TGTGCCAGCAGTCAGGACAGGGGACCGGGGTATGGCTACACCTTC. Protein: CASSQDRGPGYGYTF.

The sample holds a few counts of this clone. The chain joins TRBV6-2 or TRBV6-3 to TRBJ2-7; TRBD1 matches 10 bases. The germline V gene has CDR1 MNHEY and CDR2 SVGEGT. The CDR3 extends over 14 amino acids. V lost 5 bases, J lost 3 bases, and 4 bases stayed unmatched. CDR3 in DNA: TGTGCCAGCAGTACCCGGACAGGGGGCTACGAGCAGTACTTC. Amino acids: CASSTRTGGYEQYF.

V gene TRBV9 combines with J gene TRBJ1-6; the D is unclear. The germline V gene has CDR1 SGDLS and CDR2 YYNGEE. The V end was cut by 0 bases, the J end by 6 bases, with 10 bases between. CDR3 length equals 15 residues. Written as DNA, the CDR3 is TGTGCCAGCAGCGTAGGGAGGGCCCTTAATTCACCCCTCCACTTT. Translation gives CASSVGRALNSPLHF. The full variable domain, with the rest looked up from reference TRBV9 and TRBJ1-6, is DSGVTQTPKHLITATGQRVTLRCSPRSGDLSVYWYQQSLDQGLQFLIQYYNGEERAKGNILERFSAQQFPDLHSELNLSSLELGDSALYFCASSVGRALNSPLHFGNGTRLTVT.

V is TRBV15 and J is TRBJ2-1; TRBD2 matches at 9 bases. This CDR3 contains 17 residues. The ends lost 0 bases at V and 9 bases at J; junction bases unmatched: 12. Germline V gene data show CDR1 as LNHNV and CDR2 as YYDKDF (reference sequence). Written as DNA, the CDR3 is TGTGCCACCAGCAGAGATTACGATAGCGGGAGAATTGGTGAGCAGTTCTTC. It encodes CATSRDYDSGRIGEQFF.

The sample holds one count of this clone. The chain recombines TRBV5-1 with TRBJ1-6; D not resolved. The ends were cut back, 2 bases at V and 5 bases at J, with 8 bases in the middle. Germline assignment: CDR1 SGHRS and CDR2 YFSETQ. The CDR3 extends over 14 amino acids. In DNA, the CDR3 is TGCGCCAGCAGCTTAAGACGGGATAATTCACCCCTCCACTTT. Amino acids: CASSLRRDNSPLHF.

This CDR3 is CASSRDRAHEQYF. CDR3 in DNA: TGTGCCAGCAGCCGGGACAGGGCCCACGAGCAGTACTTC. The chain uses TRBV25-1 and TRBJ2-7; 9 positions agree with TRBD1. Germline V gene data show CDR1 as MGHDK and CDR2 as SYGVNS. The CDR3 contains 13 residues. V was clipped by 6 bases and J by 5 bases; unmatched bases: 5.

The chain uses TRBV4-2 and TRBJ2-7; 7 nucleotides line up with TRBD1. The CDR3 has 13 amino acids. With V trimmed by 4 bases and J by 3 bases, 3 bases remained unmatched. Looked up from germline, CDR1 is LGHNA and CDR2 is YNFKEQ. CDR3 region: CASSRGGGYEQYF. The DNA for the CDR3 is TGTGCCAGCAGCCGAGGGGGCGGCTACGAGCAGTACTTC.

The CDR3 spells CASSLGFEYEQYF. The CDR3 DNA reads as TGTGCCAGCAGCTTGGGGTTCGAGTACGAGCAGTACTTC. This chain connects TRBV5-4 to TRBJ2-7; D ambiguous. The V end was cut by 0 bases, the J end by 4 bases, with 8 bases between. Germline CDR1 and CDR2: SGHNT and YYREEE (reference sequence). The CDR3 has 13 amino acids.

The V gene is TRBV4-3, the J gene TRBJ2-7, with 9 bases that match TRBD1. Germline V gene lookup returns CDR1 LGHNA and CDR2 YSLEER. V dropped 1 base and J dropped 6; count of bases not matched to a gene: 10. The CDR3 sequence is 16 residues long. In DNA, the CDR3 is TGCGCCAGCAGCCAAGGGGACCTGGACAGGGGTGCCGAGCAGTACTTC. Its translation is CASSQGDLDRGAEQYF.